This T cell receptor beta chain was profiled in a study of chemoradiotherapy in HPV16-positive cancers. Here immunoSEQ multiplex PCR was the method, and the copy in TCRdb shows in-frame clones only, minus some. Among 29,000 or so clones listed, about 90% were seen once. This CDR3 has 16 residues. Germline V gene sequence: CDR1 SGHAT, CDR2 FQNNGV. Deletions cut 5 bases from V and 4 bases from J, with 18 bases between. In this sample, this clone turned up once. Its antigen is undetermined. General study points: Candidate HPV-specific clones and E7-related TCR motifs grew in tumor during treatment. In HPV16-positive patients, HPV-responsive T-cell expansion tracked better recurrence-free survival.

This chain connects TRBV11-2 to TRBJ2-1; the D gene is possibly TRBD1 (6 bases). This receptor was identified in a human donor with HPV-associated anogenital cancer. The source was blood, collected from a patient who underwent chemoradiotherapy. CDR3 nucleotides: TGTGCCAGCAGCCATGATGGGGGCCGCCTTTACAATGAGCAGTTCTTC. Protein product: CASSHDGGRLYNEQFF.